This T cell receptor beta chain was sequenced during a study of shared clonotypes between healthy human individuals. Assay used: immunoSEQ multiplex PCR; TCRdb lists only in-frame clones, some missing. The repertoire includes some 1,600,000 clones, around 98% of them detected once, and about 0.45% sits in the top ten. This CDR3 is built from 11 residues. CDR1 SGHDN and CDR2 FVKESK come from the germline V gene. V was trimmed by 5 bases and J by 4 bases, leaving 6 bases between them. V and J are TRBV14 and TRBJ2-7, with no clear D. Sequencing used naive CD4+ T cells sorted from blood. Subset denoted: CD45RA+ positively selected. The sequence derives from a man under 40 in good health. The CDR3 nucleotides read TGTGCCAGCAGCGTGCGGTACGAGCAGTACTTC. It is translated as CASSVRYEQYF.